The clone carrying this TCR beta chain was detected many times. CDR3 length: 15 residues. With V trimmed by 5 bases and J by 3 bases, 3 bases remained unmatched. This record comes from a study of T-cell reconstitution after alpha-beta-depleted transplantation in children. Unique molecular identifiers were used to barcode this TCRbeta library. TCRdb passed the PCR reads through MiXCR, listing each CDR3 protein once. The sample yields 230,000 or so distinct CDR3 sequences, about 12% seen once. This TCR came from a human donor who donated a stem cell graft to a child with acute lymphoblastic leukemia. Sample: PBMCs from the stem cell graft donor, taken from the stem cell graft. The chain employs TRBV12-3 or TRBV12-4 and TRBJ2-2, with TRBD1 matching over 10 bases. CDR3 sequence (DNA): TGTGCCAGCAGTCCCGGGACAGGGGACACCGGGGAGCTGTTTTTT. Translated: CASSPGTGDTGELFF.